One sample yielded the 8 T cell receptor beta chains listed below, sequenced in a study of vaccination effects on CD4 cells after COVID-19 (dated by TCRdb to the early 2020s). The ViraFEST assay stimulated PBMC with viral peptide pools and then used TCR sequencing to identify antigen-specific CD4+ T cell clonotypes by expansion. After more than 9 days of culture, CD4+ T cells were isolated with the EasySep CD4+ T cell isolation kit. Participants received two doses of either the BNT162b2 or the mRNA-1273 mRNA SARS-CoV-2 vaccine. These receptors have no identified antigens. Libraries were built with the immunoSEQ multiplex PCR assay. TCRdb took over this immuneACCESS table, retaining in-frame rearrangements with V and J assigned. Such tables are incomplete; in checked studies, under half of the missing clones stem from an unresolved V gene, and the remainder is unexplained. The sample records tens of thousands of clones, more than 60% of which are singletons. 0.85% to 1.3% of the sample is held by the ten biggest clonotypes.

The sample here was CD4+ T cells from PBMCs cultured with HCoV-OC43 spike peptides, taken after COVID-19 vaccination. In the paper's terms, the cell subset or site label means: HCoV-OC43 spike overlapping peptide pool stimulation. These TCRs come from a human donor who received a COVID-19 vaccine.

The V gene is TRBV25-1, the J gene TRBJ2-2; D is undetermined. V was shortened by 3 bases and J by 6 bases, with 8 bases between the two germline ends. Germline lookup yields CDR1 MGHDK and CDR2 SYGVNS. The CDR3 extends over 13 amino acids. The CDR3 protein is CASSDIGAGELFF. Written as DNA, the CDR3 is TGTGCCAGCAGTGACATTGGGGCCGGGGAGCTGTTTTTT.

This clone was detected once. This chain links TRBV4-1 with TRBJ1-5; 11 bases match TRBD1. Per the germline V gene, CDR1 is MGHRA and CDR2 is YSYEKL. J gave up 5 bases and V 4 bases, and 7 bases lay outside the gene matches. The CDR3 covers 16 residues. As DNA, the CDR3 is TGCGCCAGCAGCCGGGGACAGGGGGAAAGGGATCAGCCCCAGCATTTT. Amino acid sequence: CASSRGQGERDQPQHF.

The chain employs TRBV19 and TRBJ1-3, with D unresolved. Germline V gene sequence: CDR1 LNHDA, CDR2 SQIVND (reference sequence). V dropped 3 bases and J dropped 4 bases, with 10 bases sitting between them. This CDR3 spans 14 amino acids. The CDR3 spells CASSMSRTGNTIYF. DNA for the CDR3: TGTGCCAGTAGTATGAGCAGAACCGGAAACACCATATATTTT.

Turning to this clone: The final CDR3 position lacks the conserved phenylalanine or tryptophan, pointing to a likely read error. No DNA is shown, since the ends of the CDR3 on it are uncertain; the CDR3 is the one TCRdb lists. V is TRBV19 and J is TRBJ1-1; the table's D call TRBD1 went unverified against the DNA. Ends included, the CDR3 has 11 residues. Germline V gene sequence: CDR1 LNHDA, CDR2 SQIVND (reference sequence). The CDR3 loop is CASSRRPGGSG.

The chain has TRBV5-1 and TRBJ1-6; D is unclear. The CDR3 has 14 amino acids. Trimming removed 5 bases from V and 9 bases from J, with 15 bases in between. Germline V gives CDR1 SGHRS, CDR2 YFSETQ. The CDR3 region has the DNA TGCGCCAGCAGGGTCGGCTCCCCTGCTTCACCCCTCCACTTT. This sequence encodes CASRVGSPASPLHF.

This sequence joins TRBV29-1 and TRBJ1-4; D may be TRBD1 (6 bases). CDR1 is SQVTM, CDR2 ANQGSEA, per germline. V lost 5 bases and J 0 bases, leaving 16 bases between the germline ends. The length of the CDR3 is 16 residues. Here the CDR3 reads CSVKAGTWATNEKLFF. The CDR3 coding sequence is TGCAGCGTTAAAGCGGGGACATGGGCAACTAATGAAAAACTGTTTTTT.

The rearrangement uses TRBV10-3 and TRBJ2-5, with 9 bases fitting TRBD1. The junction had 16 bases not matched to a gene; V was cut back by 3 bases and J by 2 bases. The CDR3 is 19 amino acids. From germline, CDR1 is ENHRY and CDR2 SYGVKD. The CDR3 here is CAISEAGTGRFSGQETQYF. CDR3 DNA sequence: TGTGCCATCAGTGAAGCCGGGACAGGGCGGTTTTCGGGACAAGAGACCCAGTACTTC.

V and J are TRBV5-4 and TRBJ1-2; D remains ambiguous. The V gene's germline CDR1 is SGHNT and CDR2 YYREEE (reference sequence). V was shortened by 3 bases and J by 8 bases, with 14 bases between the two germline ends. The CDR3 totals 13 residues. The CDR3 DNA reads TGTGCCAGCAGCTCGGAGGACCTCAGAGGCTACACCTTC. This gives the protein CASSSEDLRGYTF.